The rows below give T cell receptor beta chains drawn from one sample of a study of cytomegalovirus exposure and HLA in healthy donors. Some clones are missing from TCRdb's copy, which holds only in-frame ones; the method was immunoSEQ multiplex PCR. The table lists fewer than 60,000 clones. The specimen sequenced was PBMCs. The receptors originated from a woman aged 40-49 years in good health and CMV-seronegative. The CDR3 runs from the conserved cysteine through the conserved F or W. D genes are given only for firm matches.

j_call v_call d_call cdr3_nt cdr3_aa
TRBJ1-6 TRBV5-4 - TGTGCCAGCAGCCCCGCAGGGGTTTATAATTCACCCCTCCACTTT CASSPAGVYNSPLHF
TRBJ1-5 TRBV5-5 TRBD1 TGTGCCAGCAGCTTCGGGACAGGTTATCAGCCCCAGCATTTT CASSFGTGYQPQHF
TRBJ2-1 TRBV28 TRBD2 TGTGCCAGCAGTTCGGGACTAGCGGGAGTGGGGCAGTTCTTC CASSSGLAGVGQFF
TRBJ2-7 TRBV11-1 TRBD2 TGTGCCAGCAGCGATATCGGCGGGAGAGTACGCTACGAGCAGTACTTC CASSDIGGRVRYEQYF
TRBJ1-5 TRBV7-6 - TGTGCCAGCAGCTTCGGAGGGGCCCATCAGCCCCAGCATTTT CASSFGGAHQPQHF
TRBJ2-7 TRBV5-1 - TGCGCCAGCAGCTTGGATGGACAAAGGCCCTACGAGCAGTACTTC CASSLDGQRPYEQYF
TRBJ1-6 TRBV20-1 - TGCAGGGGAGGGAAGTCACCCCTCCACTTT CRGGKSPLHF
TRBJ2-7 TRBV19 TRBD2 TGTGCCAGTAGTTTACTAGCGGGAGTTGAGGAGCAGTACTTC CASSLLAGVEEQYF
TRBJ1-4 TRBV9 - TGTGCCAGCAGCGTAGACTTGAATGAAAAACTGTTTTTT CASSVDLNEKLFF
TRBJ2-1 TRBV5-1 TRBD1 TGCGCCAGCGACAGACAGGGGAATTCGGATGAGCAGTTCTTC CASDRQGNSDEQFF
TRBJ1-6 TRBV4-1 - TGCGCCAGCAGCCAAGGGAGTTCCTATAATTCACCCCTCCACTTT CASSQGSSYNSPLHF
TRBJ1-1 TRBV20-1 - TGCAGTGCTAGCACCACAGGAGATTTCTTT CSASTTGDFF
TRBJ1-1 TRBV5-5 - TGTGCCAGCAGCCTGACAGGCCGGCAAACGGACACTGAAGCTTTCTTT CASSLTGRQTDTEAFF